A selection of T cell receptor beta chains follows, all from one sample in a study of technical replicates of blood from a handful of donors. Some clones are missing from TCRdb's copy, which holds only in-frame ones; the method was immunoSEQ multiplex PCR. Of about 81,000 clones listed, around 95% are singletons. Material for sequencing was T cells isolated from PBMCs. These receptors were collected from a human donor in good health. CDR3s include the opening cysteine and the closing phenylalanine or tryptophan. D genes are given only for firm matches. Part of the rows lack a size; the others show once, few, many or a class for expanded clones.

clone size	V gene	D gene	J gene	CDR3 DNA	CDR3 protein
.	TRBV5-1	TRBD2	TRBJ2-2	TGCGCCAGCAGCGCACCGGGACTAGAGACCGGGGAGCTGTTTTTT	CASSAPGLETGELFF
.	TRBV28	TRBD1	TRBJ1-2	TGTGCCAGCAGTTTCGCCGAGGGACAGATCTATGGCTACACCTTC	CASSFAEGQIYGYTF
.	TRBV7-2	TRBD1	TRBJ1-4	TGTGCCAGCAGCCTAATACAGGGGGATGGAGGAAAACTGTTTTTT	CASSLIQGDGGKLFF
.	TRBV2	TRBD1	TRBJ2-1	TGTGCCAGCGGAGGACAGGGGTACAATGAGCAGTTCTTC	CASGGQGYNEQFF
.	TRBV5-1	.	TRBJ2-7	TGCGCCAGCAGCCCGGATATCGGGGGGCGCTACGAGCAGTACTTC	CASSPDIGGRYEQYF
.	TRBV10-1	TRBD1	TRBJ2-3	TGCGCCACGGCCGGGACAGGGGATTTTTTTGGCACAGATACGCAGTATTTT	CATAGTGDFFGTDTQYF
.	TRBV9	TRBD1	TRBJ1-5	TGTGCCAGCAGCGTGGGACAGGGCCAGCCCCAGCATTTT	CASSVGQGQPQHF
.	TRBV5-1	TRBD2	TRBJ2-1	TGCGCCAGCAGCTTGGTTATGGGGACTAGCGGGAGAATAAATGAGCAGTTCTTC	CASSLVMGTSGRINEQFF
.	TRBV27	.	TRBJ1-1	TGTGCCAGCAGTGAAACAGGATACACTGAAGCTTTCTTT	CASSETGYTEAFF
.	TRBV7-9	TRBD2	TRBJ2-7	TGTGCCAGCAGCTTAGGACTAGCGGGAGGGGCCTCCTACGAGCAGTACTTC	CASSLGLAGGASYEQYF
.	TRBV29-1	TRBD1	TRBJ2-7	TGCAGCGTGGATGGACAGGGTAACTACGAGCAGTACTTC	CSVDGQGNYEQYF
.	TRBV6-6	.	TRBJ2-7	TGTGCCAGCCAGCCTACCGGGTCACCTTACGAGCAGTACTTC	CASQPTGSPYEQYF
once	TRBV5-5	.	TRBJ2-7	TGTGCCAGCACCATGGGGCAAGGTGGGGTTTACGAGCAGTACTTC	CASTMGQGGVYEQYF
.	TRBV5-5	.	TRBJ2-3	TGTGCCAGCAGCTTGGGTCAGTTTGGCACAGATACGCAGTATTTT	CASSLGQFGTDTQYF
.	TRBV28	TRBD1	TRBJ1-5	TGTGCCAGCAGCGGGACAGGGGAGGATCAGCCCCAGCATTTT	CASSGTGEDQPQHF
.	TRBV28	.	TRBJ2-6	TGTGCCAGCAGTCCCGGGATTTCTGGGGCCAACGTCCTGACTTTC	CASSPGISGANVLTF
.	TRBV6-5	.	TRBJ2-7	TGTGCCAGCAGTTACCCAAGAGACGAGCAGTACTTC	CASSYPRDEQYF
.	TRBV7-2	.	TRBJ1-1	TGTGCCAGTCAAGGGGTTAAGATGGCTTTCTTT	CASQGVKMAFF
.	TRBV7-3	TRBD2	TRBJ2-1	TGTGCCAGCAGCATAGACGGGGGGTGGTCCAATGAGCAGTTCTTC	CASSIDGGWSNEQFF
.	TRBV4-1	.	TRBJ1-1	TGCGCCAGCAGCCAAGATACCGGGAACACTGAAGCTTTCTTT	CASSQDTGNTEAFF
.	TRBV5-6	TRBD1	TRBJ2-7	TGTGCCAGCAGCTTGGCCAGCGGGACAGGGCTTTTCGAGCAGTACTTC	CASSLASGTGLFEQYF
.	TRBV28	.	TRBJ1-1	TGTGCCAGCAGGTTACAGGCTCTCACTGAAGCTTTCTTT	CASRLQALTEAFF
.	TRBV27	TRBD2	TRBJ2-3	TGTGCCAGCAGTAGCCCCCTTAGCGGGAGGGCCCTCATTAGCACAGATACGCAGTATTTT	CASSSPLSGRALISTDTQYF
.	TRBV27	TRBD1	TRBJ2-1	TGTGCCAGCACGCGTATCGGGGCAGGGGGCAACAATGAGCAGTTCTTC	CASTRIGAGGNNEQFF
.	TRBV7-9	.	TRBJ2-6	TGTGCCAGCAGCTACGGAGGGGTCCTGACTTTC	CASSYGGVLTF
.	TRBV7-2	.	TRBJ2-3	TGTGCCAGCAGCTTAAACAGGGACACAGATACGCAGTATTTT	CASSLNRDTDTQYF
.	TRBV7-9	.	TRBJ1-3	TGTGCCAGCAGCCCAAGACAGGGAAACACCATATATTTT	CASSPRQGNTIYF
.	TRBV18	TRBD1	TRBJ1-2	TGTGCCAGCTCACACGAAGGGGGCACGGGACTTAACTATGGCTACACCTTC	CASSHEGGTGLNYGYTF
.	TRBV7-9	.	TRBJ1-1	TGTGCCAGCAGCCGATTAACCAGGGAAGGCACTGAAGCTTTCTTT	CASSRLTREGTEAFF